Described below is a single T cell receptor (beta chain) sequence and its context. Its cognate antigen is unknown. Individual cDNA molecules were tagged with unique molecular identifiers. TCRdb redid the calling of the 5' RACE reads with MiXCR, one entry per CDR3 protein. The data contain about 98,000 distinct CDR3 sequences, about 12% of them singletons. The data were obtained in a study of early T cells in non-severe SARS-CoV-2 infection. In the study overall: Unsorted whole blood bulk RNA was sequenced, with unpaired chains.

CDR3 length equals 11 residues. Germline V gives CDR1 SEHNR, CDR2 FQNEAQ (reference sequence). V was trimmed by 4 bases and J by 7 bases, leaving 6 bases between them. Overall study results and limits: VDJdb matches were skewed toward anti-spike CD8 T cell responses.

The gene calls are TRBV7-9 and TRBJ2-3; D is unresolved. Sequencing was done on a sample of whole blood. The TCR comes from an adult who was a healthcare worker with PCR-confirmed SARS-CoV-2 infection or an uninfected control (not recorded which). Here the CDR3 DNA reads TGTGCCAGCAGCTCTACCAATACGCAGTATTTT. Its protein product is CASSSTNTQYF.